These T cell receptor beta chains were read from a single sample in a study of T cell responses to AZD1222 COVID-19 vaccine. Measured with immunoSEQ multiplex PCR; TCRdb has only the in-frame clones, and not every one. The sample lists about 31,000 clones, around nine tenths occurring once. The sample was peripheral blood, taken 28 days after the second AZD1222 dose. These receptors all come from an adult who received the AZD1222 COVID-19 vaccine. CDR3s include the opening cysteine and the closing phenylalanine or tryptophan. Each record gives: D gene, CDR3 length, V gene, clone size, J gene, CDR3 protein, CDR3 DNA. D genes are given only for firm matches. Clone size is shown for a subset of rows, as once, few, many or a class of expanded clone.

d_call: NA
cdr3_length: 14
v_call: TRBV18
clone_size: NA
j_call: TRBJ2-5
cdr3_aa: CASSPVAGQETQYF
cdr3_nt: TGTGCCAGCTCACCGGTGGCGGGACAAGAGACCCAGTACTTC

d_call: NA
cdr3_length: 11
v_call: TRBV29-1
clone_size: NA
j_call: TRBJ2-7
cdr3_aa: CSARGSYEQYF
cdr3_nt: TGCAGCGCGAGGGGGTCCTACGAGCAGTACTTC

d_call: NA
cdr3_length: 12
v_call: TRBV27
clone_size: NA
j_call: TRBJ1-2
cdr3_aa: CASVSRAYGYTF
cdr3_nt: TGTGCCAGCGTCAGCAGGGCGTACGGCTACACCTTC

d_call: NA
cdr3_length: 14
v_call: TRBV7-2
clone_size: NA
j_call: TRBJ2-5
cdr3_aa: CASSPGGGQETQYF
cdr3_nt: TGTGCCAGCAGCCCGGGGGGCGGCCAAGAGACCCAGTACTTC

d_call: NA
cdr3_length: 12
v_call: TRBV12-3/TRBV12-4
clone_size: NA
j_call: TRBJ1-2
cdr3_aa: CASTERDRGYTF
cdr3_nt: TGTGCCAGCACCGAACGGGACCGGGGCTACACCTTC

d_call: NA
cdr3_length: 13
v_call: TRBV14
clone_size: NA
j_call: TRBJ2-7
cdr3_aa: CASSPHISYEQYF
cdr3_nt: TGTGCCAGCAGCCCCCATATCTCCTACGAGCAGTACTTC

d_call: NA
cdr3_length: 17
v_call: TRBV21-1
clone_size: NA
j_call: TRBJ2-3
cdr3_aa: CASSKNGRGGWTDTQYF
cdr3_nt: TGTGCCAGCAGCAAAAATGGCCGGGGAGGGTGGACAGATACGCAGTATTTT

d_call: TRBD2
cdr3_length: 15
v_call: TRBV6-5
clone_size: NA
j_call: TRBJ2-1
cdr3_aa: CASSRKRGGYNEQFF
cdr3_nt: TGTGCCAGCAGTAGAAAGCGGGGGGGTTACAATGAGCAGTTCTTC

d_call: TRBD2
cdr3_length: 17
v_call: TRBV5-6
clone_size: few
j_call: TRBJ2-1
cdr3_aa: CASSRRTSGGSYNEQFF
cdr3_nt: TGTGCCAGCAGCCGGAGGACTAGCGGGGGTTCCTACAATGAGCAGTTCTTC

d_call: NA
cdr3_length: 13
v_call: TRBV13
clone_size: NA
j_call: TRBJ1-5
cdr3_aa: CASSLSRNQPQHF
cdr3_nt: TGTGCCAGCAGCTTATCTCGCAATCAGCCCCAGCATTTT

d_call: TRBD1
cdr3_length: 13
v_call: TRBV30
clone_size: NA
j_call: TRBJ2-5
cdr3_aa: CAWSTGGRETQYF
cdr3_nt: TGTGCCTGGAGTACAGGGGGGCGAGAGACCCAGTACTTC

d_call: NA
cdr3_length: 14
v_call: TRBV7-9
clone_size: few
j_call: TRBJ2-7
cdr3_aa: CASSLNPPMGEQYF
cdr3_nt: TGTGCCAGCAGCTTAAATCCCCCCATGGGCGAGCAGTACTTC

d_call: NA
cdr3_length: 17
v_call: TRBV18
clone_size: NA
j_call: TRBJ2-2
cdr3_aa: CASSPNTARRNTGELFF
cdr3_nt: TGTGCCAGCTCACCCAACACGGCGCGGAGAAACACCGGGGAGCTGTTTTTT

d_call: NA
cdr3_length: 13
v_call: TRBV10-3
clone_size: once
j_call: TRBJ1-5
cdr3_aa: CAIRNQGNQPQHF
cdr3_nt: TGTGCCATCAGGAACCAGGGCAATCAGCCCCAGCATTTT

d_call: NA
cdr3_length: 11
v_call: TRBV7-9
clone_size: NA
j_call: TRBJ2-3
cdr3_aa: CASSPTDTQYF
cdr3_nt: TGTGCCAGCAGCCCGACAGATACGCAGTATTTT

d_call: NA
cdr3_length: 17
v_call: TRBV21-1
clone_size: NA
j_call: TRBJ2-2
cdr3_aa: CASSKGSFGQRPRELFF
cdr3_nt: TGTGCCAGCAGCAAAGGGAGCTTCGGACAGAGACCGAGGGAGCTGTTTTTT

d_call: TRBD1
cdr3_length: 17
v_call: TRBV19
clone_size: NA
j_call: TRBJ2-7
cdr3_aa: CASSPRGRDRGNYEQYF
cdr3_nt: TGTGCCAGTAGTCCTCGGGGCCGGGACAGAGGGAACTACGAGCAGTACTTC

d_call: NA
cdr3_length: 11
v_call: TRBV5-5
clone_size: NA
j_call: TRBJ2-1
cdr3_aa: CASSSQGGQFF
cdr3_nt: TGTGCCAGCAGCTCACAGGGTGGGCAGTTCTTC

d_call: NA
cdr3_length: 15
v_call: TRBV11-2
clone_size: NA
j_call: TRBJ2-7
cdr3_aa: CASSLDPGDSYEQYF
cdr3_nt: TGTGCCAGCAGCTTAGATCCGGGGGACTCCTACGAGCAGTACTTC

d_call: NA
cdr3_length: 15
v_call: TRBV6-5
clone_size: NA
j_call: TRBJ1-1
cdr3_aa: CASSYSQYTNTEAFF
cdr3_nt: TGTGCCAGCAGTTACTCACAGTATACGAACACTGAAGCTTTCTTT

d_call: TRBD1
cdr3_length: 15
v_call: TRBV27
clone_size: once
j_call: TRBJ1-2
cdr3_aa: CASSFVSGGVEGYTF
cdr3_nt: TGTGCCAGCAGTTTTGTTTCAGGGGGAGTAGAAGGCTACACCTTC

d_call: NA
cdr3_length: 12
v_call: TRBV29-1
clone_size: NA
j_call: TRBJ1-2
cdr3_aa: CSVADTSYGYTF
cdr3_nt: TGCAGCGTAGCTGACACGTCCTATGGCTACACCTTC

d_call: TRBD2
cdr3_length: 14
v_call: TRBV6-5
clone_size: NA
j_call: TRBJ2-5
cdr3_aa: CASILGLAEETQYF
cdr3_nt: TGTGCCAGCATCCTAGGACTAGCGGAAGAGACCCAGTACTTC

d_call: TRBD2
cdr3_length: 15
v_call: TRBV5-1
clone_size: NA
j_call: TRBJ2-2
cdr3_aa: CASSLSLAGTGELFF
cdr3_nt: TGCGCCAGCAGCTTAAGTCTAGCGGGCACCGGGGAGCTGTTTTTT